This record covers a single TCR beta chain. The antigen remains undetermined. The data derive from a study of T cells in Graves' hyperthyroidism and ophthalmopathy. The study's findings and limits: Most thyroid clonotypes expanded above 0.001 were also detected in blood. Model-based prediction identified ophthalmopathy a median around 6.5 months prior to its onset.

The CDR3 regions of TCR beta were amplified from RNA transcripts. The TCR CDR3 was amplified in a first-round RT-PCR using the HTBI primer set. One entry per CDR3 protein results from TCRdb running MiXCR on the multiplex PCR reads. This sample yields roughly 570,000 distinct CDR3 sequences, of which 35% to 55% are seen a single time; roughly 19% belongs to the top ten. Exclusion of patients followed from uncontrolled infection, other autoimmune disease, pregnancy or lactation. The receptor was isolated from an adult woman with Graves' disease, either hyperthyroidism or ophthalmopathy (not recorded which). Specimen: peripheral blood or thyroid tissue (not recorded which).

This chain's CDR3 is CASSTRARAETQYF. CDR3 sequence (DNA): TGTGCCAGCAGTACTCGAGCCAGAGCGGAGACCCAGTACTTC. J is TRBJ2-5 and V is TRBV6-5; D is unclear. This CDR3 region has 14 residues. V shed 5 bases and J shed 5 bases, with 15 bases lying between them. Germline CDR1 is MNHEY and CDR2 is SVGAGI.